The 32 T cell receptor beta chains in this list originate from one sample, sequenced in a study of blood T cell repertoires in COVID-19. Assay used: immunoSEQ multiplex PCR; TCRdb lists only in-frame clones, some missing. Of 150,000 to 200,000 clones in the sample, 70% to 90% were seen once. Sequenced input: peripheral blood. Source of these receptors: a man between 60 and 75 years old with active or convalescent COVID-19.

The chain has TRBV4-1 and TRBJ2-1; 13 bases are shared with TRBD2. In germline, CDR1 is MGHRA, CDR2 YSYEKL. The CDR3 is 18 amino acids. V lost 1 base to trimming and J lost 4 bases; unmatched junction nucleotides: 7. The CDR3 DNA reads as TGCGCCAGCAGCCAAGCCACCGGGACTAGCGGGACTTACAATGAGCAGTTCTTC. Encoded protein: CASSQATGTSGTYNEQFF.

This chain links TRBV19 with TRBJ1-2, with D tentatively TRBD1 (5 bases). The CDR3 is 17 residues long. The germline gives CDR1 LNHDA, CDR2 SQIVND (reference sequence). V lost 3 bases and J lost 3, with 20 bases in between. CDR3 protein: CASSIQGKGTQDYGYTF. CDR3 sequence (DNA): TGTGCCAGTAGTATCCAAGGGAAGGGGACTCAAGACTATGGCTACACCTTC.

This clone was observed a few times. The chain employs TRBV27 and TRBJ1-5; 7 nucleotides match TRBD1. Trimming removed 6 bases from V and 0 bases from J; junction bases left unmatched: 8. This CDR3 spans 16 amino acids. From germline, CDR1 is MNHEY and CDR2 SMNVEV (reference sequence). CDR3: CASRTTGQASNQPQHF. DNA for the CDR3: TGTGCCAGCAGGACAACCGGACAGGCTAGCAATCAGCCCCAGCATTTT.

J is TRBJ1-2 and V is TRBV6-5, with TRBD1 matching over 7 bases. The CDR3 runs 13 residues. CDR1 and CDR2 (germline): MNHEY, SVGAGI. The V gene end was trimmed by 7 bases and the J gene end by 4 bases; junction bases not matched to a gene: 6. CDR3 protein: CASTRGDSYGYTF. The CDR3 DNA is TGTGCCAGCACAAGGGGGGACAGCTATGGCTACACCTTC.

The gene calls are TRBV18 and TRBJ1-2; TRBD1 aligns across 10 bases. In germline, CDR1 is KGHSH, CDR2 LQKENI. This CDR3 region has 15 residues. J lost 7 bases, V lost 3 bases, and 8 bases had no gene match. Here the CDR3 reads CASSPSDRGRRGYTF. The CDR3 DNA is TGTGCCAGCTCACCTTCTGACAGGGGGCGCCGTGGCTACACCTTC.

This clone is a singleton in its sample. The CDR3 sequence is CASSPSIGRVYGYTF. The CDR3 DNA follows: TGTGCCAGCAGCCCCTCGATCGGGAGGGTCTATGGCTACACCTTC. This chain joins TRBV7-9 and TRBJ1-2; D ambiguous. The CDR3 totals 15 residues. The V gene lost 5 bases and the J gene lost 4 bases, with 17 bases spanning the gap. Germline assignment: CDR1 SEHNR and CDR2 FQNEAQ (reference sequence). The full variable domain, its missing parts supplied by reference TRBV7-9 and TRBJ1-2, is DTGVSQNPRHKITKRGQNVTFRCDPISEHNRLYWYRQTLGQGPEFLTYFQNEAQLEKSRLLSDRFSAERPKGSFSTLEIQRTEQGDSAMYLCASSPSIGRVYGYTFGSGTRLTVV.

The chain uses TRBV28 and TRBJ1-5; possibly TRBD1 for D (6 bases). CDR3 length: 14 amino acids. The germline V gene has CDR1 MDHEN and CDR2 SYDVKM. V was shortened by 10 bases and J by 0 bases, with 13 bases between the two germline ends. The CDR3 sequence is CATWGQYSNQPQHF. CDR3 nucleotides: TGTGCCACCTGGGGACAATATAGCAATCAGCCCCAGCATTTT.

J is TRBJ1-2 and V is TRBV10-3, with a tentative D call TRBD1 (6 bases). Germline assignment: CDR1 ENHRY and CDR2 SYGVKD. Trimming stripped 3 bases from V and 2 bases from J, with 7 bases between. The CDR3 is 13 amino acids. The CDR3 nucleotides are TGTGCCATCAGTGATAGGGGGAACTATGGCTACACCTTC. It encodes CAISDRGNYGYTF.

The chain recombines TRBV5-1 with TRBJ1-1; 8 nucleotides align to TRBD1. The V gene's germline CDR1 is SGHRS and CDR2 YFSETQ. The V and J ends lost 1 base and 5 bases, in that order; junction bases with no gene match: 1. This CDR3 has 13 amino acids. The CDR3 region has the DNA TGCGCCAGCAGCTTGACAGGGGGGACTGAAGCTTTCTTT. Amino acid sequence: CASSLTGGTEAFF. The entire variable domain, with the rest obtained from reference TRBV5-1 and TRBJ1-1, is as follows: KAGVTQTPRYLIKTRGQQVTLSCSPISGHRSVSWYQQTPGQGLQFLFEYFSETQRNKGNFPGRFSGRQFSNSRSEMNVSTLELGDSALYLCASSLTGGTEAFFGQGTRLTVV.

The chain links TRBV6-5 to TRBJ1-3; D is unresolved. The CDR3 runs 16 residues. CDR1 and CDR2 from the germline V gene are MNHEY and SVGAGI. The V end was cut by 2 bases, the J end by 1 base, with 12 bases between. DNA of the CDR3: TGTGCCAGCAGTTACAGGTCCGGAGGGTCTGGAAACACCATATATTTT. This codes for CASSYRSGGSGNTIYF.

The gene calls are TRBV9 and TRBJ2-5; D is perhaps TRBD2 (6 bases). This CDR3 has 14 residues. Germline V gene data show CDR1 as SGDLS and CDR2 as YYNGEE. Deletions cut 0 bases from V and 5 bases from J, with 11 bases between. The CDR3 spells CASSVASRGETQYF. DNA for the CDR3: TGTGCCAGCAGCGTAGCTAGCCGGGGGGAGACCCAGTACTTC.

This clone occurred once. The chain joins TRBV25-1 to TRBJ2-3, with 9 bases that match TRBD2. The CDR3 contains 16 residues. Unmatched junction bases numbered 3, after V lost 0 bases and J lost 2 bases. CDR1 is MGHDK and CDR2 is SYGVNS in the germline V gene. The CDR3 DNA follows: TGTGCCAGCAGTGAATATCCTAGCGGGGCCACAGATACGCAGTATTTT. As protein: CASSEYPSGATDTQYF.

This chain links TRBV24-1 with TRBJ2-1; weak D call: TRBD2 (6 bases). Germline CDR1 KGHDR, CDR2 SFDVKD. The CDR3 has 16 residues. Trimming left V 2 bases short and J 6 bases short, with 16 bases between. For the CDR3, the DNA is TGTGCCACCAGTGATTCCCCGGGAGCCGAAGGCAATGAGCAGTTCTTC. As protein: CATSDSPGAEGNEQFF.

This rearrangement joins TRBV7-9 to TRBJ1-5; TRBD1 is a possible D gene (6 bases). From germline, CDR1 is SEHNR and CDR2 FQNEAQ (reference sequence). V was shortened by 5 bases and J by 7 bases, with 12 bases between the two germline ends. This CDR3 contains 13 residues. CDR3 nucleotide sequence: TGTGCCAGCAGCGCGACAGGAAACCAGCCCCAGCATTTT. It is translated as CASSATGNQPQHF.

This rearrangement joins TRBV6-5 to TRBJ1-5, with D perhaps TRBD1 (6 bases). The CDR3 length is 15 residues. Germline CDR1 is MNHEY and CDR2 is SVGAGI. Deletions cut 6 bases from V and 0 bases from J, with 12 bases between. Here the CDR3 reads CASRPGHHSNQPQHF. DNA of the CDR3: TGTGCCAGCAGACCGGGACACCATAGCAATCAGCCCCAGCATTTT.

V and J are TRBV19 and TRBJ1-2; 10 bases are a match to TRBD1. This CDR3 contains 14 residues. The germline CDR1 and CDR2 sequences are LNHDA and SQIVND (reference sequence). The V segment lost 6 bases and the J segment 7 bases; nucleotides outside the gene matches: 8. In nucleotides, the CDR3 is TGTGCCAGTAGCCGACAGGGGGCTTTACCTGGCTACACCTTC. Amino acids: CASSRQGALPGYTF.

The chain has TRBV11-2 and TRBJ1-1, with unresolved D. Trimming cost V 1 base and J 0 bases, with 9 bases left between them. CDR1 and CDR2 (germline): SGHAT, FQNNGV. The CDR3 has 15 amino acids. The CDR3 is CASSLAGGVNTEAFF. The CDR3 DNA follows: TGTGCCAGCAGCTTAGCCGGAGGCGTGAACACTGAAGCTTTCTTT. The full variable domain, its missing parts supplied by reference TRBV11-2 and TRBJ1-1, is EAGVAQSPRYKIIEKRQSVAFWCNPISGHATLYWYQQILGQGPKLLIQFQNNGVVDDSQLPKDRFSAERLKGVDSTLKIQPAKLEDSAVYLCASSLAGGVNTEAFFGQGTRLTVV.

The chain is built from TRBV2 and TRBJ1-6; the D is unclear. Germline-derived CDR1 and CDR2 are SNHLY and FYNNEI. V lost 4 bases and J 8 bases, leaving 15 bases between the germline ends. CDR3 size: 15 residues. The CDR3 loop is CASSANGGYDSPLHF. CDR3 coding DNA: TGTGCCAGCAGTGCGAACGGAGGGTATGATTCACCCCTCCACTTT.

The rearrangement joins TRBV7-9 to TRBJ2-7; D is possibly TRBD2 (5 bases). Germline CDR1 SEHNR, CDR2 FQNEAQ (reference sequence). The CDR3 is 16 amino acids. Trimming stripped 5 bases from V and 6 bases from J, with 23 bases between. The CDR3 DNA sequence: TGTGCCAGCAGCCGAGGGTACGGGGATCCCCGGGGCGAGCAGTACTTC. Translated: CASSRGYGDPRGEQYF. Looking up the rest from reference TRBV7-9 and TRBJ2-7 gives the full variable domain: DTGVSQNPRHKITKRGQNVTFRCDPISEHNRLYWYRQTLGQGPEFLTYFQNEAQLEKSRLLSDRFSAERPKGSFSTLEIQRTEQGDSAMYLCASSRGYGDPRGEQYFGPGTRLTVT.

The gene calls are TRBV9 and TRBJ2-1, with D perhaps matching TRBD1 (5 bases). The germline V gene has CDR1 SGDLS and CDR2 YYNGEE. This CDR3 has 13 amino acids. Trimming took off 4 bases at V and 9 bases at J, with 14 bases between the two ends. The CDR3 protein is CASSLQVWGEQFF. The CDR3, as DNA: TGTGCCAGCAGCCTACAGGTCTGGGGTGAGCAGTTCTTC.

The chain uses TRBV5-1 and TRBJ1-1; possible D gene TRBD1, 5 bases. In germline, CDR1 is SGHRS, CDR2 YFSETQ. Trimming shortened V by 4 bases and J by 4 bases, and 17 bases separated the two germline ends. CDR3 length: 15 residues. The CDR3 protein is CASSPEPRVPTEAFF. CDR3 bases: TGCGCCAGCAGCCCGGAACCCAGGGTGCCCACTGAAGCTTTCTTT.

This sequence joins TRBV15 and TRBJ2-7; 7 positions agree with TRBD2. The CDR3 sequence is 15 residues long. Germline loops: CDR1 LNHNV, CDR2 YYDKDF (reference sequence). Losses at the gene ends were 0 bases for V and 6 bases for J; bases not matched to a gene: 8. The CDR3 bases are TGTGCCACCAGCAGAGATCCGGGAGGACTTACCGAGCAGTACTTC. Amino acid sequence: CATSRDPGGLTEQYF.

This clone has a single count. The chain is built from TRBV19 and TRBJ1-5; weak D call: TRBD1 (5 bases). Trimming took 4 bases from V and 5 from J, leaving 9 bases between them. Germline V gives CDR1 LNHDA, CDR2 SQIVND (reference sequence). CDR3 length: 13 residues. The chain's CDR3 is CASSNRGYQPQHF. CDR3 nucleotides: TGTGCCAGTAGTAATCGGGGGTATCAGCCCCAGCATTTT.

This chain connects TRBV15 to TRBJ2-7; D might be TRBD2 (6 bases). V was pared by 9 bases and J by 3 bases, with 12 bases between. Germline V gene lookup returns CDR1 LNHNV and CDR2 YYDKDF (reference sequence). This CDR3 is built from 12 residues. CDR3 bases: TGTGCCACACGGGGGACCTACTACGAGCAGTACTTC. It specifies CATRGTYYEQYF. The full variable domain, with the rest looked up from reference TRBV15 and TRBJ2-7, is DAMVIQNPRYQVTQFGKPVTLSCSQTLNHNVMYWYQQKSSQAPKLLFHYYDKDFNNEADTPDNFQSRRPNTSFCFLDIRSPGLGDTAMYLCATRGTYYEQYFGPGTRLTVT.

The chain employs TRBV6-1 and TRBJ1-2, with D hard to call. In germline, CDR1 is MNHNS, CDR2 SASEGT. The V end was cut by 1 base, the J end by 4 bases, with 13 bases between. The CDR3 consists of 15 residues. The DNA of the CDR3 is TGTGCCAGCAGTGAAGGGCAGATATATCTCTATGGCTACACCTTC. This sequence encodes CASSEGQIYLYGYTF.

The rearrangement uses TRBV6-5 and TRBJ1-3, with TRBD1 identical over 7 bases. The V and J ends lost 6 bases and 0 bases, in that order; junction bases with no gene match: 5. The germline V gene encodes CDR1 MNHEY and CDR2 SVGAGI. The CDR3 spans 15 residues. The CDR3 spells CASSPRDSSGNTIYF. DNA of the CDR3: TGTGCCAGCAGCCCACGGGACAGCTCTGGAAACACCATATATTTT.

This clone was observed once. The V call is TRBV6-5, the J call TRBJ1-2, with D possibly matching TRBD1 (6 bases). The germline V and J ends were trimmed by 4 bases and 2 bases, with 11 bases remaining between them. CDR3 size: 14 residues. Germline V gene lookup returns CDR1 MNHEY and CDR2 SVGAGI. The CDR3 region has the DNA TGTGCCAGCAGTTCCACACAGGGCAACTATGGCTACACCTTC. It translates to CASSSTQGNYGYTF.

J is TRBJ1-2 and V is TRBV5-1; 9 nucleotides line up with TRBD1. This CDR3 spans 15 amino acids. Germline CDR1 reads SGHRS; CDR2 reads YFSETQ. J lost 6 bases, V lost 1 base, and 7 bases had no gene match. For the CDR3, the DNA is TGCGCCAGCAGCTTGACAGGGGGCGCTGCCGATGGCTACACCTTC. This codes for CASSLTGGAADGYTF.

This clone came up once. This chain connects TRBV3-1 (or the pseudogene TRBV3-2) to TRBJ2-5; perhaps TRBD2 as D (6 bases). In germline, CDR1 is LGHDT, CDR2 YNNKEL (reference sequence). V was cut by 4 bases and J by 4 bases, with 16 bases left in between. This CDR3 has 15 amino acids. CDR3 bases: TGTGCCAGCAGCCGGGGACTTAACGAAGGAGAGACCCAGTACTTC. This encodes CASSRGLNEGETQYF.

V is TRBV29-1 and J is TRBJ1-1, with D uncertain. Germline V gene sequence: CDR1 SQVTM, CDR2 ANQGSEA. V was shortened by 4 bases and J by 3 bases, with 15 bases between the two germline ends. The length of the CDR3 is 14 residues. Here the CDR3 reads CSVVDLGAHTEAFF. DNA for the CDR3: TGCAGCGTTGTGGATCTTGGAGCGCACACTGAAGCTTTCTTT.

The J gene is TRBJ2-1, the V gene TRBV7-9; 7 bases match TRBD1. V lost 0 bases to trimming and J lost 8 bases; unmatched junction nucleotides: 4. CDR3 size: 14 residues. CDR1 is SEHNR, CDR2 FQNEAQ, per germline (reference sequence). The CDR3 sequence: CASSLAGGGYEQFF. CDR3 nucleotides: TGTGCCAGCAGCTTAGCAGGGGGCGGGTATGAGCAGTTCTTC.

The chain combines TRBV5-1 with TRBJ2-3, with 10 bases lining up with TRBD1. J gave up 1 base and V 4 bases, and 6 bases lay outside the gene matches. The CDR3 loop spans 16 amino acids. The germline CDR1 and CDR2 sequences are SGHRS and YFSETQ. The CDR3 protein is CASSVGTGVRTDTQYF. Written as DNA, the CDR3 is TGCGCCAGCAGCGTCGGGACAGGGGTGCGCACAGATACGCAGTATTTT.